What follows are 15 T cell receptor beta chains derived from one specimen sequenced in a study of shared clonotypes between healthy human individuals. Profiled with immunoSEQ multiplex PCR; TCRdb holds only in-frame clones, not every one. This table holds 760,000 or so clones, about 96% found once. Naive-designated CD8 cells lacked CD45RO, were positively enriched for CCR7, and omitted terminally differentiated effector memory CD45RA+ cells. Material for sequencing was naive CD8+ T cells sorted from blood. Receptors originate from a man aged 30 to 45 in good health.

The chain uses TRBV7-9 and TRBJ2-2, with D perhaps matching TRBD2 (6 bases). The germline CDR1 and CDR2 sequences are SEHNR and FQNEAQ (reference sequence). V shed 4 bases and J shed 11 bases, with 14 bases lying between them. CDR3 length: 13 residues. The CDR3 protein is CASSSTLAGELFF. In DNA, the CDR3 is TGTGCCAGCAGCTCCACCCTGGCGGGAGAGCTGTTTTTT.

The chain links TRBV9 to TRBJ1-2; D is undetermined. Germline CDR1 reads SGDLS; CDR2 reads YYNGEE. V shed 0 bases and J shed 1 base, with 10 bases lying between them. CDR3 length equals 15 residues. The CDR3 nucleotides read TGTGCCAGCAGCGTAGGGGCAGGCATTAACTATGGCTACACCTTC. Translated, it gives CASSVGAGINYGYTF.

V gene TRBV5-1 combines with J gene TRBJ2-1; TRBD2 aligns across 10 bases. CDR3 size: 15 residues. V lost 4 bases, J lost 4 bases, and 5 bases stayed unmatched. Germline V gene data show CDR1 as SGHRS and CDR2 as YFSETQ. The CDR3 region has the DNA TGCGCCAGCAGCAAACTAGCGGGGATATACAATGAGCAGTTCTTC. Translated: CASSKLAGIYNEQFF.

The V call is TRBV28, the J call TRBJ2-7; a possible D gene is TRBD1 (6 bases). The CDR3 totals 14 residues. In germline, CDR1 is MDHEN, CDR2 SYDVKM. Trimming cost V 6 bases and J 2 bases, with 14 bases left between them. CDR3 nucleotide sequence: TGTGCCAGCAGCCCTGGACAGAACACCTACGAGCAGTACTTC. It encodes CASSPGQNTYEQYF.

The rearrangement links TRBV5-4 to TRBJ1-2, with 9 bases aligning to TRBD1. V was pared by 0 bases and J by 3 bases, with 9 bases of the junction left unmatched. The CDR3 runs to 17 residues. Germline lookup yields CDR1 SGHNT and CDR2 YYREEE (reference sequence). The CDR3 nucleotides are TGTGCCAGCAGCTTGGCGGGGACAGGGTCTTTTGACTATGGCTACACCTTC. Its translation: CASSLAGTGSFDYGYTF. The whole variable domain, remainder taken from reference TRBV5-4 and TRBJ1-2, is ETGVTQSPTHLIKTRGQQVTLRCSSQSGHNTVSWYQQALGQGPQFIFQYYREEENGRGNFPPRFSGLQFPNYSSELNVNALELDDSALYLCASSLAGTGSFDYGYTFGSGTRLTVV.

The chain joins TRBV27 to TRBJ2-7, with 13 bases matching TRBD2. The V segment lost 8 bases and the J segment 0 bases; nucleotides outside the gene matches: 13. The CDR3 spans 18 residues. Germline V CDR1 and CDR2: MNHEY, SMNVEV (reference sequence). The CDR3 DNA sequence: TGTGCCAGCCGCGAACTAGGCACTAGCGGGAGGGACTCCTACGAGCAGTACTTC. It yields the protein CASRELGTSGRDSYEQYF.

The J gene is TRBJ2-2, the V gene TRBV19; no clear D gene. V gave up 6 bases and J gave up 7 bases, with 27 bases separating them. Germline CDR1 is LNHDA and CDR2 is SQIVND (reference sequence). This CDR3 is 18 amino acids long. The CDR3 sequence is CASSGLLAFRLSDGELFF. CDR3 sequence (DNA): TGTGCCAGTAGCGGATTATTAGCCTTCCGGCTATCCGACGGGGAGCTGTTTTTT.

The count of this clone is one. The gene calls are TRBV10-3 and TRBJ2-7, with a possible D match to TRBD2 (7 bases). CDR3 length: 15 residues. Germline CDR1 is ENHRY and CDR2 is SYGVKD. Trimming removed 5 bases at V and 1 base at J, with 15 bases between. The chain's CDR3 is CAISSGGQGSYEQYF. The CDR3 DNA sequence: TGTGCCATCAGTTCCGGGGGGCAGGGATCCTACGAGCAGTACTTC.

This clone was detected once. The chain joins TRBV7-9 to TRBJ2-4; a weak D match, TRBD1 (7 bases). Trimming cost V 5 bases and J 5 bases, with 16 bases left between them. The CDR3 extends over 15 amino acids. Germline values: CDR1 SEHNR, CDR2 FQNEAQ (reference sequence). The CDR3 DNA reads TGTGCCAGCAGCAACGCTGGCAGGGGGGAAAACATTCAGTACTTC. Its translation is CASSNAGRGENIQYF.

The rearrangement joins TRBV5-8 to TRBJ2-1; 8 bases are shared with TRBD2. Trimming took 3 bases from V and 4 from J; bases not matched to a gene: 3. The CDR3 length is 14 residues. Per the germline V gene, CDR1 is SGHTS and CDR2 is YDEGEE. CDR3 residues: CASSSPGGYNEQFF. The CDR3 DNA reads as TGTGCCAGCAGCTCCCCGGGGGGGTACAATGAGCAGTTCTTC. The full variable domain, with the rest looked up from reference TRBV5-8 and TRBJ2-1, is EAGVTQSPTHLIKTRGQQATLRCSPISGHTSVYWYQQALGLGLQFLLWYDEGEERNRGNFPPRFSGRQFPNYSSELNVNALELEDSALYLCASSSPGGYNEQFFGPGTRLTVL.

This clone has a single count. The J gene is TRBJ2-1, the V gene TRBV28, with 8 bases identical to TRBD1. Germline V gives CDR1 MDHEN, CDR2 SYDVKM. Trimming cost V 7 bases and J 9 bases; bases outside gene matches: 8. The CDR3 contains 13 residues. The DNA for the CDR3 is TGTGCCAGCAAGGGCAGGGGGCTAGGTGAGCAGTTCTTC. It encodes CASKGRGLGEQFF.

About this clone: A junction boundary mismatches the germline segment, possibly from a read error. The chain combines TRBV29-1 with TRBJ2-7; 12 bases line up with TRBD2. This CDR3 is 18 amino acids long. Germline lookup yields CDR1 SQVTM and CDR2 ANQGSEA. CDR3 DNA: TGCAGCGTCGAAGGGACTAGCGGGCCTGATGGGAAAACCTACGAGCAGTACTTC. Translation gives CSVEGTSGPDGKTYEQYF.

This chain joins TRBV27 and TRBJ1-5, with 8 bases aligning to TRBD1. Germline lookup yields CDR1 MNHEY and CDR2 SMNVEV (reference sequence). V gave up 6 bases and J gave up 1 base; unmatched junction bases: 23. The CDR3 contains 21 residues. CDR3 sequence (DNA): TGTGCCAGCAGATCCTACTCAGACAGGGGTCGACGGGGCGTCAGCAATCAGCCCCAGCATTTT. This codes for CASRSYSDRGRRGVSNQPQHF.

This chain links TRBV6-5 with TRBJ2-7; TRBD1 aligns across 8 bases. The CDR3 extends over 16 amino acids. Germline V lookup: CDR1 MNHEY, CDR2 SVGAGI. J lost 0 bases, V lost 0 bases, and 4 bases had no gene match. The CDR3 reads CASSYSQGASSYEQYF. The DNA for the CDR3 is TGTGCCAGCAGTTACTCGCAGGGGGCGAGCTCCTACGAGCAGTACTTC.

The CDR3 region is CASSLAPAGGQAFF. The CDR3 nucleotides read TGTGCCAGCAGCTTAGCCCCGGCAGGTGGACAAGCTTTCTTT. The rearrangement joins TRBV7-6 to TRBJ1-1; D is undetermined. Trimming stripped 0 bases from V and 9 bases from J, with 14 bases between. Germline V gives CDR1 SGHVS, CDR2 FNYEAQ. The CDR3 totals 14 residues. The full variable domain, in which reference TRBV7-6 and TRBJ1-1 provide the parts outside the CDR3, is GAGVSQSPRYKVTKRGQDVALRCDPISGHVSLYWYRQALGQGPEFLTYFNYEAQQDKSGLPNDRFSAERPEGSISTLTIQRTEQRDSAMYRCASSLAPAGGQAFFGQGTRLTVV.